These T cell receptor beta chains were read from a single sample in a study of T-cell reconstitution after alpha-beta-depleted transplantation in children. From the PCR reads, TCRdb called clonotypes with MiXCR, one entry per CDR3 protein. The data contain fewer than 350,000 distinct CDR3 sequences, roughly 11% of them seen just once; the ten biggest clones take up roughly a quarter. This specimen was peripheral blood, taken 180 days after TCRalphabeta/CD19-depleted stem cell transplant. The receptors were gathered from a male patient between 2 and 9 years old who had a stem cell transplant for chronic granulomatous disease, so the T cells may come from the graft donor. Each CDR3 is given with its conserved first and last residue. Fields, in order: D gene, J gene, V gene, clone size, CDR3 protein, CDR3 DNA. D genes are given only for firm matches. Expanded clones get a size class; other rows say once, few or many, or leave the size out.

D gene: .
J gene: TRBJ1-5
V gene: TRBV2
clone size: many
CDR3 protein: CASSAPGAGNQPQHF
CDR3 DNA: TGTGCCAGCAGTGCCCCGGGCGCGGGCAATCAGCCCCAGCATTTT

D gene: .
J gene: TRBJ1-2
V gene: TRBV27
clone size: many
CDR3 protein: CASSLKGNGYTF
CDR3 DNA: TGTGCCAGCAGTTTAAAGGGAAATGGCTACACCTTC

D gene: TRBD2
J gene: TRBJ2-1
V gene: TRBV20-1
clone size: many
CDR3 protein: CSASRTSGRYNEQFF
CDR3 DNA: TGCAGTGCTTCTCGGACTAGCGGAAGGTACAATGAGCAGTTCTTC

D gene: .
J gene: TRBJ1-4
V gene: TRBV21-1
clone size: many
CDR3 protein: CASSKVRTVDEKLFF
CDR3 DNA: TGTGCCAGCAGCAAAGTTAGGACAGTGGACGAAAAACTGTTTTTT

D gene: .
J gene: TRBJ1-5
V gene: TRBV7-2
clone size: many
CDR3 protein: CASSLALRNQPQHF
CDR3 DNA: TGTGCCAGCAGCTTAGCGTTGCGCAATCAGCCCCAGCATTTT

D gene: TRBD2
J gene: TRBJ2-5
V gene: TRBV5-1
clone size: many
CDR3 protein: CASTQGLAGYETQYF
CDR3 DNA: TGCGCCAGCACCCAGGGACTAGCGGGATATGAGACCCAGTACTTC

D gene: TRBD2
J gene: TRBJ2-3
V gene: TRBV10-3
clone size: many
CDR3 protein: CAISGQPGLAGGSTDTQYF
CDR3 DNA: TGTGCCATCAGTGGACAGCCGGGACTAGCGGGGGGGAGCACAGATACGCAGTATTTT

D gene: TRBD1
J gene: TRBJ2-7
V gene: TRBV10-2
clone size: many
CDR3 protein: CASSGLDRGSYEQYF
CDR3 DNA: TGCGCCAGCAGTGGACTGGACAGGGGTTCCTACGAGCAGTACTTC

D gene: TRBD2
J gene: TRBJ2-3
V gene: TRBV5-6
clone size: many
CDR3 protein: CASSLGGSGKYTDTQYF
CDR3 DNA: TGTGCCAGCAGCTTGGGGGGAAGCGGGAAGTACACAGATACGCAGTATTTT

D gene: .
J gene: TRBJ2-1
V gene: TRBV7-3
clone size: many
CDR3 protein: CASSLGLHNEQFF
CDR3 DNA: TGTGCCAGCAGCTTAGGGCTACACAATGAGCAGTTCTTC

D gene: TRBD2
J gene: TRBJ2-1
V gene: TRBV5-1
clone size: many
CDR3 protein: CATGTSGTHEQFF
CDR3 DNA: TGCGCCACCGGGACTAGCGGGACCCATGAGCAGTTCTTC

D gene: .
J gene: TRBJ2-1
V gene: TRBV5-1
clone size: many
CDR3 protein: CASSSTGFSYNEQFF
CDR3 DNA: TGCGCCAGCAGCTCCACAGGTTTCTCCTACAATGAGCAGTTCTTC

D gene: TRBD2
J gene: TRBJ2-5
V gene: TRBV6-5
clone size: many
CDR3 protein: CASTSGGETQYF
CDR3 DNA: TGTGCCAGCACCAGCGGGGGAGAGACCCAGTACTTC

D gene: TRBD1
J gene: TRBJ1-2
V gene: TRBV6-1
clone size: .
CDR3 protein: CASSRDRGRGYTF
CDR3 DNA: TGTGCCAGCAGTCGGGACAGGGGGAGAGGCTACACCTTC

D gene: .
J gene: TRBJ1-1
V gene: TRBV29-1
clone size: .
CDR3 protein: CSGRTENTEAFF
CDR3 DNA: TGCAGCGGACGGACAGAAAACACTGAAGCTTTCTTT

D gene: TRBD1
J gene: TRBJ2-1
V gene: TRBV28
clone size: many
CDR3 protein: CASTTTGFNEQFF
CDR3 DNA: TGTGCCAGCACCACGACAGGGTTCAATGAGCAGTTCTTC

D gene: .
J gene: TRBJ2-7
V gene: TRBV5-1
clone size: many
CDR3 protein: CASSWNVDYEQYF
CDR3 DNA: TGCGCCAGCAGCTGGAACGTGGACTACGAGCAGTACTTC

D gene: TRBD2
J gene: TRBJ2-3
V gene: TRBV5-4
clone size: .
CDR3 protein: CASSLFTSGSADTQYF
CDR3 DNA: TGTGCCAGCAGCTTGTTTACTAGCGGGAGTGCAGATACGCAGTATTTT

D gene: TRBD2
J gene: TRBJ2-1
V gene: TRBV7-2
clone size: many
CDR3 protein: CASRPGTSNEQFF
CDR3 DNA: TGTGCCAGCAGGCCCGGGACTAGCAATGAGCAGTTCTTC

D gene: TRBD1
J gene: TRBJ1-5
V gene: TRBV20-1
clone size: many
CDR3 protein: CSARGTGDQPQHF
CDR3 DNA: TGCAGTGCTAGGGGGACAGGGGATCAGCCCCAGCATTTT

D gene: TRBD2
J gene: TRBJ2-7
V gene: TRBV10-2
clone size: many
CDR3 protein: CASRDGTSGSYEQYF
CDR3 DNA: TGCGCCAGCAGAGATGGGACTAGCGGTTCCTACGAGCAGTACTTC

D gene: .
J gene: TRBJ2-1
V gene: TRBV7-3
clone size: many
CDR3 protein: CASSRGRNEQFF
CDR3 DNA: TGTGCCAGCAGCCGAGGTAGGAATGAGCAGTTCTTC

D gene: .
J gene: TRBJ2-1
V gene: TRBV3-1
clone size: .
CDR3 protein: CASSQVGVLGNEQFF
CDR3 DNA: TGTGCCAGCAGCCAAGTAGGGGTGTTGGGCAATGAGCAGTTCTTC

D gene: .
J gene: TRBJ1-1
V gene: TRBV7-9
clone size: many
CDR3 protein: CASSLAQSAKHITEAFF
CDR3 DNA: TGTGCCAGCAGCTTAGCGCAATCCGCTAAACACATCACTGAAGCTTTCTTT

D gene: TRBD2
J gene: TRBJ2-7
V gene: TRBV7-2
clone size: many
CDR3 protein: CASSLGPSGAYEQYF
CDR3 DNA: TGTGCCAGCAGCCTAGGGCCTAGCGGAGCCTACGAGCAGTACTTC

D gene: .
J gene: TRBJ2-5
V gene: TRBV7-2
clone size: many
CDR3 protein: CASSSDGTFQETQYF
CDR3 DNA: TGTGCCAGCAGTTCCGATGGGACATTTCAAGAGACCCAGTACTTC

D gene: TRBD2
J gene: TRBJ2-1
V gene: TRBV4-2
clone size: many
CDR3 protein: CASSQVLAGYNEQFF
CDR3 DNA: TGTGCCAGCAGCCAAGTGCTAGCGGGTTACAATGAGCAGTTCTTC

D gene: .
J gene: TRBJ2-1
V gene: TRBV9
clone size: many
CDR3 protein: CASSAAGYYNEQFF
CDR3 DNA: TGTGCCAGCAGCGCAGCAGGCTATTACAATGAGCAGTTCTTC

D gene: .
J gene: TRBJ2-5
V gene: TRBV6-2/TRBV6-3
clone size: many
CDR3 protein: CASSHRFQETQYF
CDR3 DNA: TGTGCCAGCAGCCACAGGTTCCAAGAGACCCAGTACTTC

D gene: TRBD1
J gene: TRBJ2-2
V gene: TRBV15
clone size: .
CDR3 protein: CATSGADRGNTGELFF
CDR3 DNA: TGTGCCACCAGCGGCGCTGACAGGGGAAACACCGGGGAGCTGTTTTTT

D gene: TRBD2
J gene: TRBJ2-7
V gene: TRBV7-2
clone size: many
CDR3 protein: CASSLRLLAVEQYF
CDR3 DNA: TGTGCCAGCAGCTTACGCCTCCTAGCGGTAGAGCAGTACTTC

D gene: TRBD2
J gene: TRBJ2-1
V gene: TRBV6-1
clone size: .
CDR3 protein: CASIGAGASSYNEQFF
CDR3 DNA: TGTGCCAGCATCGGAGCGGGGGCGAGCTCCTACAATGAGCAGTTCTTC

D gene: .
J gene: TRBJ2-1
V gene: TRBV20-1
clone size: many
CDR3 protein: CSARDRNRGHEQFF
CDR3 DNA: TGCAGTGCTAGAGATAGAAACCGGGGCCATGAGCAGTTCTTC

D gene: TRBD1
J gene: TRBJ1-5
V gene: TRBV20-1
clone size: .
CDR3 protein: CSAVPFHRDRVSQPQHF
CDR3 DNA: TGCAGTGCTGTCCCTTTCCACCGGGACAGGGTAAGTCAGCCCCAGCATTTT

D gene: .
J gene: TRBJ2-2
V gene: TRBV5-1
clone size: many
CDR3 protein: CASSLAAVGTTNTGELFF
CDR3 DNA: TGCGCCAGCAGCTTGGCTGCTGTCGGGACAACGAACACCGGGGAGCTGTTTTTT

D gene: .
J gene: TRBJ2-1
V gene: TRBV7-2
clone size: many
CDR3 protein: CASSLNGLPYNEQFF
CDR3 DNA: TGTGCCAGCAGCTTAAATGGACTACCTTACAATGAGCAGTTCTTC

D gene: .
J gene: TRBJ1-6
V gene: TRBV10-3
clone size: many
CDR3 protein: CAIRGGGYSPLHF
CDR3 DNA: TGTGCCATCAGGGGCGGAGGATATTCACCCCTCCACTTT

D gene: TRBD2
J gene: TRBJ2-3
V gene: TRBV7-9
clone size: few
CDR3 protein: CASSIGGVDTQYF
CDR3 DNA: TGTGCCAGCAGCATCGGGGGGGTAGATACGCAGTATTTT

D gene: TRBD1
J gene: TRBJ1-4
V gene: TRBV4-2
clone size: many
CDR3 protein: CASSPSIVLQGTSANEKLFF
CDR3 DNA: TGTGCCAGCAGCCCATCTATTGTCTTACAGGGGACCTCGGCTAATGAAAAACTGTTTTTT

D gene: .
J gene: TRBJ2-7
V gene: TRBV29-1
clone size: many
CDR3 protein: CSVSLSYEQYF
CDR3 DNA: TGCAGCGTCTCCCTAAGCTACGAGCAGTACTTC

D gene: .
J gene: TRBJ2-1
V gene: TRBV5-1
clone size: many
CDR3 protein: CASSLKMTGEQFF
CDR3 DNA: TGCGCCAGCAGCTTGAAAATGACAGGAGAGCAGTTCTTC

D gene: .
J gene: TRBJ1-2
V gene: TRBV30
clone size: many
CDR3 protein: CAWSVVQSAF
CDR3 DNA: TGTGCCTGGAGTGTTGTTCAGTCAGCCTTC